This TCR beta chain was sequenced for a study of identical twins. This clonotype was seen repeatedly, ten times or more. Its cognate antigen is unknown. Template switching (which added a universal primer site) was used, and cDNA carried unique molecular identifiers. TCRdb recomputed calls from the 5' RACE reads with MiXCR, one row per CDR3 protein. Of approximately 600,000 distinct CDR3 sequences listed, under 8.5% were seen once; the top ten hold approximately 1.5%. Study-wide results and limits: A cross-sectional statistical analysis, not follow-up of the same donors, supported the conclusions.

These same data were also listed under a study on yellow fever vaccine responses in identical twins. This second study says: Vaccine-induced T cell responses in twins were reportedly observed to appear partly convergent, partly personalized.

The specimen sequenced was PBMCs. The TCR comes from a woman aged 18-29 years in good health.

The CDR3 protein is CASSRLGTGINEQFF. The CDR3 DNA follows: TGTGCCAGCAGCCGATTGGGGACAGGGATAAATGAGCAGTTCTTC. The rearrangement joins TRBV9 to TRBJ2-1, with TRBD1 matching 9 bases. V lost 4 bases, J lost 7 bases, and 9 bases stayed unmatched. The CDR3 runs 15 residues. Germline CDR1 is SGDLS and CDR2 is YYNGEE.